The entry below gives a single TCR beta chain sequence along with its context. V lost 6 bases and J lost 2; bases outside the gene matches: 7. Looked up from germline, CDR1 is LNHDA and CDR2 is SQIVND (reference sequence). The CDR3 runs 14 residues. The data are from a study of blood T cells in healthy people across ages. Sample-barcoded 5' priming and a J-beta primer mix drove a second PCR of about 7 to 12 cycles. In TCRdb, the 5' RACE reads were re-called with MiXCR into one record per CDR3 protein. The sample has around 710,000 distinct CDR3 sequences; 43% are singletons. The specimen sequenced was blood. The V gene is TRBV19, the J gene TRBJ2-7, with 7 bases fitting TRBD1. The sequence derives from a woman in her fifties or sixties in good health. The CDR3 nucleotides are TGTGCCAGTAGCGATGACAGGGCCACCTACGAGCAGTACTTC. Protein product: CASSDDRATYEQYF. Combining the CDR3 with reference TRBV19 and TRBJ2-7 gives the whole variable domain DGGITQSPKYLFRKEGQNVTLSCEQNLNHDAMYWYRQDPGQGLRLIYYSQIVNDFQKGDIAEGYSVSREKKESFPLTVTSAQKNPTAFYLCASSDDRATYEQYFGPGTRLTVT.